Each of the 29 T cell receptor beta chains below was sequenced from the same sample in a study of cytotoxic CD8 clonotypes in ibrutinib-treated CLL. Data came from immunoSEQ multiplex PCR; TCRdb stores just in-frame clones and leaves some out. The table has 150,000 to 250,000 clones, 55% to 85% seen once; the top ten hold 13%. The input for sequencing was PBMCs, taken after 24 months of ibrutinib treatment. All receptors come from a human donor with chronic lymphocytic leukemia.

J is TRBJ2-7 and V is TRBV7-2, with D unclear. V was pared by 5 bases and J by 4 bases, with 6 bases between. This CDR3 spans 11 amino acids. Germline-derived CDR1 and CDR2 are SGHTA and FQGNSA. The CDR3 reads CASSGYYEQYF. In DNA, the CDR3 is TGTGCCAGCAGCGGATATTACGAGCAGTACTTC.

The chain carries TRBV6-5 and TRBJ2-5; no reliable D call. Trimming shortened V by 6 bases and J by 5 bases, and 16 bases separated the two germline ends. The CDR3 consists of 14 residues. The germline V gene encodes CDR1 MNHEY and CDR2 SVGAGI. CDR3 sequence: CASSPRLVRETQYF. As DNA, the CDR3 is TGTGCCAGCAGCCCTAGACTTGTCAGGGAGACCCAGTACTTC.

The CDR3: CASRPGTGDSYNEQFF. The CDR3 nucleotides read TGCGCCAGCCGACCCGGGACAGGAGACTCCTACAATGAGCAGTTCTTC. The chain uses TRBV5-1 and TRBJ2-1; 8 bases agree with TRBD1. Germline CDR1 SGHRS, CDR2 YFSETQ. The junction had 9 bases not matched to a gene; V was cut back by 7 bases and J by 0 bases. The CDR3 consists of 16 residues.

The genes are TRBV11-2 and TRBJ2-2, with 12 bases identical to TRBD2. The V segment lost 5 bases and the J segment 4 bases; nucleotides outside the gene matches: 5. CDR1 SGHAT and CDR2 FQNNGV come from the germline V gene. The CDR3 length is 16 residues. CDR3 in DNA: TGTGCCAGCAGCCAAATGACTAGCGGGAGCACCGGGGAGCTGTTTTTT. Translation: CASSQMTSGSTGELFF.

The CDR3 nucleotides are TGTGCCAGCAGCCCCCCGGGACTAGCGGACTTGAACGAGCAGTACTTC. The encoded protein is CASSPPGLADLNEQYF. The V call is TRBV7-2, the J call TRBJ2-7; 11 nucleotides match TRBD2. Trimming took 5 bases from V and 5 from J; bases not matched to a gene: 11. Germline CDR1 is SGHTA and CDR2 is FQGNSA. CDR3 length: 16 amino acids.

For this clone: At one end, the junction sequence differs from germline, possibly due to a read error. The V gene is TRBV5-6, the J gene TRBJ1-2; D is possibly TRBD1 (5 bases). The germline V gene encodes CDR1 SGHDT and CDR2 YYEEEE. The CDR3 consists of 14 residues. CDR3 sequence reads: CASSLRSQGRGYIF. As DNA, the CDR3 is TGTGCCAGCAGCTTGAGATCGCAGGGTAGGGGCTACATCTTC.

The chain has TRBV2 and TRBJ2-1; D is tentatively TRBD1 or TRBD2 (5 bases each). The CDR3 has 15 residues. Germline V gives CDR1 SNHLY, CDR2 FYNNEI. With 6 bases removed from V and 1 base from J, the gap between germline ends came to 13 bases. Here the CDR3 reads CASRGVRESYNEQFF. Written as DNA, the CDR3 is TGTGCCAGCAGGGGGGTTAGGGAATCCTACAATGAGCAGTTCTTC. Using reference TRBV2 and TRBJ2-1 for the parts outside the CDR3, the full variable domain is EPEVTQTPSHQVTQMGQEVILRCVPISNHLYFYWYRQILGQKVEFLVSFYNNEISEKSEIFDDQFSVERPDGSNFTLKIRSTKLEDSAMYFCASRGVRESYNEQFFGPGTRLTVL.

This clone was seen a handful of times. CDR3 in amino acids: CASSDSPGAQGADQPQHF. In DNA, the CDR3 is TGTGCCAGCAGTGATTCCCCCGGGGCGCAGGGGGCCGATCAGCCCCAGCATTTT. The V gene is TRBV6-1, the J gene TRBJ1-5; 8 nucleotides agree with TRBD1. The V segment lost 3 bases and the J segment 5 bases; nucleotides outside the gene matches: 15. CDR1 is MNHNS, CDR2 SASEGT, per germline. The length of the CDR3 is 18 residues.

The rearrangement joins TRBV10-2 to TRBJ2-5, with a weak D call TRBD2 (5 bases). This CDR3 is 13 amino acids long. V was clipped by 2 bases and J by 3 bases, with 7 bases between them. Germline CDR1 is WSHSY and CDR2 is SAAADI. The CDR3: CASSEATKETQYF. CDR3 nucleotides: TGCGCCAGCAGTGAGGCGACTAAAGAGACCCAGTACTTC.

The chain employs TRBV9 and TRBJ2-1; possibly TRBD2 for D (6 bases). Trimming took 2 bases from V and 6 from J, leaving 18 bases between them. The germline V gene encodes CDR1 SGDLS and CDR2 YYNGEE. This CDR3 contains 16 residues. DNA of the CDR3: TGTGCCAGCAGCGTCGGCGGGATTGACGGGGTCAATGAGCAGTTCTTC. Translating it yields CASSVGGIDGVNEQFF. Combining the CDR3 with reference TRBV9 and TRBJ2-1 gives the whole variable domain DSGVTQTPKHLITATGQRVTLRCSPRSGDLSVYWYQQSLDQGLQFLIQYYNGEERAKGNILERFSAQQFPDLHSELNLSSLELGDSALYFCASSVGGIDGVNEQFFGPGTRLTVL.

This clone was counted a single time. This rearrangement joins TRBV5-1 to TRBJ2-1; TRBD2 is a possible D gene (5 bases). Germline lookup yields CDR1 SGHRS and CDR2 YFSETQ. The germline V and J ends were trimmed by 2 bases and 5 bases, with 11 bases remaining between them. This CDR3 is built from 14 residues. The CDR3 coding sequence is TGCGCCAGCAGCTTCTCTGCGGAGGACAATGAGCAGTTCTTC. It specifies CASSFSAEDNEQFF.

The rearrangement joins TRBV30 to TRBJ2-2; 9 positions match TRBD2. The CDR3 runs 15 residues. Trimming took 6 bases from V and 4 from J; bases not matched to a gene: 9. Germline-derived CDR1 and CDR2 are GTSNPN and SVGIG (reference sequence). The CDR3 DNA reads as TGTGCCTGCCGGATGCGGGAGGGCCCCACCGGGGAGCTGTTTTTT. Protein sequence: CACRMREGPTGELFF. The full variable domain, in which reference TRBV30 and TRBJ2-2 provide the parts outside the CDR3, is SQTIHQWPATLVQPVGSPLSLECTVEGTSNPNLYWYRQAAGRGLQLLFYSVGIGQISSEVPQNLSASRPQDRQFILSSKKLLLSDSGFYLCACRMREGPTGELFFGEGSRLTVL.

The J gene is TRBJ2-1, the V gene TRBV5-4; a possible D gene is TRBD1 (5 bases). Germline V CDR1 and CDR2: SGHNT, YYREEE (reference sequence). V gave up 0 bases and J gave up 5 bases, with 12 bases separating them. The CDR3 consists of 15 residues. CDR3 loop: CASSLGWTTDNEQFF. CDR3 nucleotides: TGTGCCAGCAGCTTGGGCTGGACGACAGACAATGAGCAGTTCTTC.

The chain employs TRBV2 and TRBJ1-1, with 7 bases identical to TRBD1. V shed 10 bases, J shed 5 bases, and the junction held 7 bases outside the gene matches. The germline gives CDR1 SNHLY, CDR2 FYNNEI. This CDR3 has 12 residues. The CDR3, as DNA: TGTGCCACAGGGGGAGGGATTACTGAAGCTTTCTTT. This gives the protein CATGGGITEAFF.

V usage is TRBV7-9 and J usage is TRBJ1-1; no reliable D call. V lost 2 bases and J 7 bases, leaving 5 bases between the germline ends. The length of the CDR3 is 11 residues. Germline-derived CDR1 and CDR2 are SEHNR and FQNEAQ (reference sequence). DNA of the CDR3: TGTGCCAGCAGCTTAATAGGTGAAGCTTTCTTT. It is translated as CASSLIGEAFF.

The gene calls are TRBV28 and TRBJ1-2; TRBD1 might be the D (6 bases). V lost 5 bases and J 0 bases, leaving 13 bases between the germline ends. The length of the CDR3 is 15 residues. Per the germline V gene, CDR1 is MDHEN and CDR2 is SYDVKM. The CDR3: CASSLPGQPNYGYTF. As DNA, the CDR3 is TGTGCCAGCAGTCTTCCGGGACAACCTAACTATGGCTACACCTTC.

The sample holds a few counts of this clone. The chain is built from TRBV9 and TRBJ1-2; TRBD1 aligns across 9 bases. Trimming cost V 2 bases and J 6 bases; bases outside gene matches: 2. This CDR3 comprises 13 residues. The germline CDR1 and CDR2 sequences are SGDLS and YYNGEE. The CDR3 loop is CASSVGTGNGYTF. The CDR3 nucleotides read TGTGCCAGCAGCGTCGGGACAGGGAATGGCTACACCTTC. The full variable domain, with the rest looked up from reference TRBV9 and TRBJ1-2, is DSGVTQTPKHLITATGQRVTLRCSPRSGDLSVYWYQQSLDQGLQFLIQYYNGEERAKGNILERFSAQQFPDLHSELNLSSLELGDSALYFCASSVGTGNGYTFGSGTRLTVV.

The chain links TRBV30 to TRBJ2-7, with 7 bases aligning to TRBD1. Germline CDR1 reads GTSNPN; CDR2 reads SVGIG (reference sequence). V shed 4 bases, J shed 5 bases, and the junction held 11 bases outside the gene matches. This CDR3 spans 14 amino acids. DNA of the CDR3: TGTGCCTGGACCCGGGACAGAATTTCCCACGAGCAGTACTTC. Encoded protein: CAWTRDRISHEQYF.

This clone has a single count. The gene calls are TRBV5-6 and TRBJ2-6; no definite D call. In germline, CDR1 is SGHDT, CDR2 YYEEEE. This CDR3 contains 17 residues. V was clipped by 0 bases and J by 0 bases, with 10 bases between them. CDR3 coding DNA: TGTGCCAGCAGCTTGGGGCCTTTTAGCTCTGGGGCCAACGTCCTGACTTTC. Protein sequence: CASSLGPFSSGANVLTF.

The chain combines TRBV2 with TRBJ2-7; 12 bases line up with TRBD2. From germline, CDR1 is SNHLY and CDR2 FYNNEI. There are 16 residues in the CDR3. V trimming: 3 bases; J trimming: 2 bases; junction bases outside the gene matches: 5. CDR3 in DNA: TGTGCCAGCAGTGAGACTAGCGGGAGTCGCGCCTACGAGCAGTACTTC. It yields the protein CASSETSGSRAYEQYF.

This chain uses TRBV9 with TRBJ2-1, with D possibly matching TRBD2 (6 bases). Trimming stripped 4 bases from V and 3 bases from J, with 17 bases between. This CDR3 comprises 16 residues. Germline CDR1 and CDR2: SGDLS and YYNGEE. The CDR3 protein is CASSPWGVGGYNEQFF. Written as DNA, the CDR3 is TGTGCCAGCAGCCCCTGGGGGGTGGGTGGCTACAATGAGCAGTTCTTC.

The rearrangement links TRBV14 to TRBJ1-2; D perhaps matches TRBD1 (6 bases). Deletions cut 5 bases from V and 4 bases from J, with 8 bases between. Germline CDR1 reads SGHDN; CDR2 reads FVKESK. The CDR3 length is 12 residues. Written as DNA, the CDR3 is TGTGCCAGCAGCTCGGACAGCTATGGCTACACCTTC. Protein sequence: CASSSDSYGYTF.

The V call is TRBV27, the J call TRBJ1-4; unclear D gene. The CDR3 has 13 residues. V shed 5 bases and J shed 6 bases, with 10 bases lying between them. Germline lookup yields CDR1 MNHEY and CDR2 SMNVEV (reference sequence). The CDR3 bases are TGTGCCAGCAGTCCGAGGGTCGATGAAAAACTGTTTTTT. It is translated as CASSPRVDEKLFF.

The chain links TRBV6-4 to TRBJ2-6; D remains unclear. The CDR3 is 16 residues long. Germline CDR1 MRHNA, CDR2 SNTAGT. V was pared by 5 bases and J by 3 bases, with 14 bases between. CDR3 in amino acids: CASSQTFLHGANVLTF. In nucleotides, the CDR3 is TGTGCCAGCAGTCAGACGTTTTTACATGGGGCCAACGTCCTGACTTTC.

The chain is built from TRBV7-2 and TRBJ1-4, with D uncertain. The CDR3 totals 13 residues. Germline V gene lookup returns CDR1 SGHTA and CDR2 FQGNSA. Between the trimmed V and J ends, which lost 7 bases and 6 bases, there was a span of 12 bases. The CDR3 DNA follows: TGTGCCAGCACCCTGACACCTTATGAAAAACTGTTTTTT. It codes for CASTLTPYEKLFF.

CDR3 sequence reads: CASSAPGYGYTF. The CDR3 DNA is TGTGCCAGCAGCGCGCCTGGCTATGGCTACACCTTC. The chain employs TRBV28 and TRBJ1-2; D is unresolved. Germline V gene data show CDR1 as MDHEN and CDR2 as SYDVKM. Trimming removed 6 bases from V and 4 bases from J, with 9 bases in between. The CDR3 has 12 residues.

The rearrangement joins TRBV7-2 to TRBJ1-3; 9 bases align to TRBD1. This CDR3 has 15 amino acids. The V segment lost 1 base and the J segment 5 bases; nucleotides outside the gene matches: 3. Germline V CDR1 and CDR2: SGHTA, FQGNSA. The CDR3 DNA is TGTGCCAGCAGCTTAGGGACAGGGGAACGAAACACCATATATTTT. Protein: CASSLGTGERNTIYF.

This clone turned up a few times. In nucleotides, the CDR3 is TGTGCCAGCAGAGACAGGGTGGGGACCCAGTACTTC. Translated, it gives CASRDRVGTQYF. The chain joins TRBV27 to TRBJ2-5, with 7 bases that match TRBD1. Germline CDR1 reads MNHEY; CDR2 reads SMNVEV (reference sequence). The ends lost 6 bases at V and 7 bases at J; junction bases unmatched: 5. The CDR3 runs to 12 residues.

The V call is TRBV30, the J call TRBJ2-7; D possibly corresponds to TRBD1 (6 bases). The CDR3 runs 11 residues. Germline-derived CDR1 and CDR2 are GTSNPN and SVGIG (reference sequence). Deletions cut 4 bases from V and 4 bases from J, with 8 bases between. The CDR3 DNA follows: TGTGCCTGGAACCAGGGGTACGAGCAGTACTTC. Its translation: CAWNQGYEQYF.